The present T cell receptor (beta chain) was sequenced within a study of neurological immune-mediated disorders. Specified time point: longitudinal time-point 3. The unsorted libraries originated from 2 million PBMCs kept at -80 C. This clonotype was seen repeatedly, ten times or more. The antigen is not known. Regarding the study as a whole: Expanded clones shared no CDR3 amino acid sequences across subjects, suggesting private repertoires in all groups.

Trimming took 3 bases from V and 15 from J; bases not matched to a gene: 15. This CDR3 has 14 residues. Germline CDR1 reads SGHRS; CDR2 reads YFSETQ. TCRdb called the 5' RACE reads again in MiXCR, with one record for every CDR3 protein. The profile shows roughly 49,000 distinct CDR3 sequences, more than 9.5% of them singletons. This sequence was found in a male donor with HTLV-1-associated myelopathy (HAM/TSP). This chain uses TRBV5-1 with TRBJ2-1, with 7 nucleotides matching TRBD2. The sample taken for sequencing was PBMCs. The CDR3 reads CASSSMATGGYAFF. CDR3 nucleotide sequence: TGCGCCAGCAGCTCTATGGCGACCGGGGGGTATGCGTTCTTC.